The source of this TCR beta chain is a study of shared clonotypes between healthy human individuals. Study-wide context: The cohort comprised a couple of women and a few men. Their ages spanned 18 to 49 years. Three plates were used per donor for CD4 naive, three for CD4 memory, two for CD8 naive and one for CD8 memory. Study outcomes and limitations: Sorted-subset sequencing was shown by rarefaction to be incomplete despite large depth.

Several immunoSEQ 96-well plates shared each subset's DNA, each plate a replicate. Method: immunoSEQ multiplex PCR; TCRdb's copy keeps in-frame clones and lacks some. The sample includes approximately 600,000 clones, roughly 95% seen only once; the top ten take approximately 0.11%. Germline-derived CDR1 and CDR2 are MNHEY and SMNVEV (reference sequence). CDR3 length: 11 residues. Worth noting for this clone: The antigen is undetermined. One end of the junction varies from germline; a read error may be responsible.

CD45RO-negative, CCR7-selected cells formed the naive CD8 fraction, which excluded terminally differentiated effector memory CD45RA+ cells. The rearrangement joins TRBV27 to TRBJ2-3; the D gene is possibly TRBD2 (6 bases). Material: naive CD8+ T cells sorted from blood. This TCR was sampled from a woman aged 30 to 39 in good health. CDR3 DNA sequence: TGTGCCAGCAGTTTCGGGGGAGAGACCCGGTTT. Translation: CASSFGGETRF.